The T cell receptor beta chain described here comes from a study of cytomegalovirus exposure and HLA in healthy donors. Study information: A prior analysis found about 110 million unique TCR beta sequences from 170 million or so T cells. There were some 81 million unique TCRs (from HLA-typed donors) in an early data release. Whole-study findings and limits: Among the sequence variants, a highly shared cluster was likely an artifact of sequencing.

With 60 Vbeta and 13 Jbeta primers, the PCR was carried out. Profiled with immunoSEQ multiplex PCR; TCRdb holds only in-frame clones, not every one. The sample carries around 170,000 clones, approximately 81% recorded once. V lost 0 bases to trimming and J lost 2 bases; unmatched junction nucleotides: 3. CDR1 and CDR2 (germline): GTSNPN, SVGIG (reference sequence). The CDR3 is 14 amino acids. Comment on this clone: Its cognate antigen is unknown.

This chain links TRBV30 with TRBJ2-7, with 8 nucleotides matching TRBD1. Sequencing was carried out using PBMCs. The receptor comes from a man aged 50-60 years in good health and CMV-seronegative. In nucleotides, the CDR3 is TGTGCCTGGAGTGTACCAGGGGGCCCCTACGAGCAGTACTTC. This gives the protein CAWSVPGGPYEQYF.